The next 19 T cell receptor beta chains were all read from a single sample in a study of tumor-infiltrating lymphocytes in localized non-small cell lung cancer. Sequenced by immunoSEQ multiplex PCR; TCRdb stores in-frame clones only, minus some. This table holds about 21,000 clones, 80% found once. The sequenced material came from lung tumor tissue. These TCRs come from a human donor with non-small cell lung cancer.

The rearrangement uses TRBV9 and TRBJ2-7, with D possibly being TRBD2 (6 bases). The CDR3 runs 16 residues. The V end was cut by 3 bases, the J end by 0 bases, with 16 bases between. Germline CDR1 is SGDLS and CDR2 is YYNGEE. The CDR3 nucleotides read TGTGCCAGCAGCGCCTATACTAGCCAGAGCTCCTACGAGCAGTACTTC. It is translated as CASSAYTSQSSYEQYF.

This clone was seen a single time. The CDR3 DNA follows: TGTGCCAGCAGCTCCGGGACTGGAGTCCTGGATACGCAGTATTTT. Protein sequence: CASSSGTGVLDTQYF. The chain joins TRBV11-2 to TRBJ2-3; possibly TRBD2 for D (6 bases). Germline values: CDR1 SGHAT, CDR2 FQNNGV. V was cut by 4 bases and J by 6 bases, with 17 bases left in between. The CDR3 covers 15 residues.

The chain employs TRBV2 and TRBJ2-1, with no clear D. Germline CDR1 SNHLY, CDR2 FYNNEI. Trimming stripped 1 base from V and 2 bases from J, with 3 bases between. This CDR3 comprises 13 residues. This chain's CDR3 is CASSEDPYNEQFF. CDR3 DNA sequence: TGTGCCAGCAGTGAAGACCCCTACAATGAGCAGTTCTTC.

The chain joins TRBV18 to TRBJ2-1; possible D gene TRBD2, 5 bases. Germline CDR1 is KGHSH and CDR2 is LQKENI. This CDR3 contains 15 residues. The V gene lost 3 bases and the J gene lost 2 bases, with 11 bases spanning the gap. The CDR3 sequence: CASSPLSDTYNEQFF. The DNA of the CDR3 is TGTGCCAGCTCACCCCTTAGCGACACCTACAATGAGCAGTTCTTC. Full variable domain (missing parts from reference TRBV18 and TRBJ2-1): NAGVMQNPRHLVRRRGQEARLRCSPMKGHSHVYWYRQLPEEGLKFMVYLQKENIIDESGMPKERFSAEFPKEGPSILRIQQVVRGDSAAYFCASSPLSDTYNEQFFGPGTRLTVL.

The genes are TRBV6-5 and TRBJ2-2; perhaps TRBD2 as D (5 bases). CDR3 length: 15 amino acids. Deletions cut 5 bases from V and 7 bases from J, with 17 bases between. Germline CDR1 and CDR2: MNHEY and SVGAGI. CDR3 coding DNA: TGTGCCAGCAGTCCCCTTCAGAGGGAGAACGGGGAGCTGTTTTTT. As protein: CASSPLQRENGELFF.

The gene calls are TRBV10-3 and TRBJ2-1, with 7 nucleotides matching TRBD1. Germline values: CDR1 ENHRY, CDR2 SYGVKD. The V gene end was trimmed by 6 bases and the J gene end by 2 bases; junction bases not matched to a gene: 13. CDR3 length: 17 amino acids. The CDR3 sequence is CAISPRDSLIAYNEQFF. The CDR3, as DNA: TGTGCCATCAGCCCCCGGGACAGCCTAATCGCCTACAATGAGCAGTTCTTC.

V usage is TRBV5-5 and J usage is TRBJ2-7; TRBD2 aligns across 9 bases. This CDR3 is built from 16 residues. V was clipped by 0 bases and J by 6 bases; unmatched bases: 10. Germline V CDR1 and CDR2: SGHKS, YYEKEE (reference sequence). The CDR3 sequence is CASSLVRWREGFEQYF. In DNA, the CDR3 is TGTGCCAGCAGCTTGGTACGCTGGCGGGAGGGTTTCGAGCAGTACTTC.

The chain couples TRBV19 to TRBJ1-1; tentative D call: TRBD1 (5 bases). CDR1 is LNHDA and CDR2 is SQIVND in the germline V gene (reference sequence). The V and J ends lost 4 bases and 3 bases respectively, with 12 bases between them. The CDR3 contains 14 residues. This CDR3 reads CASSRPGLDTEAFF. The CDR3, as DNA: TGTGCCAGTAGTAGGCCAGGGTTGGACACTGAAGCTTTCTTT. The complete variable domain, with remaining parts taken from reference TRBV19 and TRBJ1-1, reads DGGITQSPKYLFRKEGQNVTLSCEQNLNHDAMYWYRQDPGQGLRLIYYSQIVNDFQKGDIAEGYSVSREKKESFPLTVTSAQKNPTAFYLCASSRPGLDTEAFFGQGTRLTVV.

V is TRBV7-8 and J is TRBJ1-1; D gene ambiguous. V was trimmed by 2 bases and J by 8 bases, leaving 6 bases between them. Germline V CDR1 and CDR2: SGHVS, FQNEAQ. This CDR3 region has 11 residues. Here the CDR3 DNA reads TGTGCCAGCAGCTTAAACCTCGAAGCTTTCTTT. The encoded protein is CASSLNLEAFF.

V is TRBV6-6 and J is TRBJ2-5; TRBD2 agrees at 7 bases. This CDR3 spans 12 amino acids. The germline gives CDR1 MNHNY, CDR2 SVGAGI (reference sequence). Trimming took 4 bases from V and 5 from J; bases not matched to a gene: 1. The CDR3 is CASSSGGETQYF. CDR3 bases: TGTGCCAGCAGTTCCGGGGGGGAGACCCAGTACTTC.

The V gene is TRBV9, the J gene TRBJ2-3; D unresolved. The V and J ends lost 0 bases and 4 bases respectively, with 3 bases between them. Per germline, CDR1 SGDLS and CDR2 YYNGEE. This CDR3 contains 12 residues. The CDR3 protein is CASSVGSDTQYF. Written as DNA, the CDR3 is TGTGCCAGCAGCGTAGGTTCAGATACGCAGTATTTT.

This chain joins TRBV18 and TRBJ2-5, with D possibly TRBD2 on 5 matching bases. From germline, CDR1 is KGHSH and CDR2 LQKENI. There are 14 residues in the CDR3. V lost 2 bases and J 1 base, leaving 8 bases between the germline ends. The CDR3 coding sequence is TGTGCCAGCTCACCATCAGCGGCCCAAGAGACCCAGTACTTC. It translates to CASSPSAAQETQYF.

V usage is TRBV27 and J usage is TRBJ2-2; TRBD1 agrees at 7 bases. Looked up from germline, CDR1 is MNHEY and CDR2 is SMNVEV (reference sequence). V lost 4 bases and J lost 4; bases outside the gene matches: 9. CDR3 size: 16 residues. The CDR3 spells CASSSLTGLITGELFF. CDR3 coding DNA: TGTGCCAGCAGTTCGCTGACAGGGTTGATCACCGGGGAGCTGTTTTTT.

The V and J genes are TRBV5-4 and TRBJ2-1; D remains ambiguous. V was clipped by 7 bases and J by 4 bases, with 18 bases between them. The V gene's germline CDR1 is SGHNT and CDR2 YYREEE (reference sequence). The CDR3 totals 15 residues. The CDR3 is CASSPRRSRYNEQFF. The CDR3, as DNA: TGTGCCAGCTCCCCCCGGCGGTCGAGGTACAATGAGCAGTTCTTC.

The rearrangement links TRBV18 to TRBJ2-2; possibly TRBD1 for D (5 bases). V was trimmed by 4 bases and J by 3 bases, leaving 18 bases between them. The germline gives CDR1 KGHSH, CDR2 LQKENI. This CDR3 has 17 residues. CDR3 in amino acids: CASSRQPARYYTGELFF. Here the CDR3 DNA reads TGTGCCAGCTCACGACAGCCTGCGCGATACTACACCGGGGAGCTGTTTTTT.

The rearrangement uses TRBV5-4 and TRBJ2-1, with 11 bases that match TRBD2. Germline lookup yields CDR1 SGHNT and CDR2 YYREEE (reference sequence). V shed 3 bases, J shed 2 bases, and the junction held 4 bases outside the gene matches. The CDR3 has 16 amino acids. Here the CDR3 DNA reads TGTGCCAGCAGCTCTCTAGCGGGAGGTACCTACAATGAGCAGTTCTTC. This gives the protein CASSSLAGGTYNEQFF.

The V and J genes are TRBV5-4 and TRBJ2-7; TRBD1 agrees at 10 bases. Germline CDR1 is SGHNT and CDR2 is YYREEE (reference sequence). The V segment lost 0 bases and the J segment 6 bases; nucleotides outside the gene matches: 9. The CDR3 contains 16 residues. In DNA form, the CDR3 reads TGTGCCAGCAGCTTGGCAGGACAGGGGGTTTTCCGCGAGCAGTACTTC. It specifies CASSLAGQGVFREQYF.

This clone was seen only a few times. The V gene is TRBV15, the J gene TRBJ1-2; a possible D gene is TRBD1 (6 bases). The germline V and J ends were trimmed by 0 bases and 4 bases, with 15 bases remaining between them. The CDR3 has 16 residues. The germline CDR1 and CDR2 sequences are LNHNV and YYDKDF (reference sequence). CDR3 in amino acids: CATSRDLGADGYGYTF. The CDR3 DNA is TGTGCCACCAGCAGAGATCTGGGGGCAGATGGCTATGGCTACACCTTC.

This clone turned up a few times. This chain links TRBV7-3 with TRBJ1-5; D unclear. Trimming cost V 6 bases and J 0 bases, with 6 bases left between them. CDR3 length: 13 residues. Germline V gives CDR1 SGHTA, CDR2 FQGTGA. CDR3 nucleotide sequence: TGTGCCAGCAGTATAGATAGCAATCAGCCCCAGCATTTT. Encoded protein: CASSIDSNQPQHF.